Included here is one T cell receptor (beta chain) sequence, with context. Its specificity is not known. This entry comes from a study of cytomegalovirus exposure and HLA in healthy donors. Study findings and constraints: In a later analysis, HLA-C alleles had the fewest associated TCRs, DRB1 alleles the most.

This PCR relied on a set of 60 Vbeta primers and 13 Jbeta primers. TCRdb keeps only in-frame clones here, not all; method: immunoSEQ multiplex PCR. The table has approximately 150,000 clones, 65% to 80% seen once. Material: PBMCs. The source is a woman between 18 and 30 years old in good health and CMV-seronegative.

For the CDR3, the DNA is TGTGCCTGGAGTGACCCTCTAGCGGGAGAGGGGAATGAGCAGTTCTTC. Its translation is CAWSDPLAGEGNEQFF. The V and J genes are TRBV30 and TRBJ2-1; 10 nucleotides line up with TRBD2. Germline values: CDR1 GTSNPN, CDR2 SVGIG (reference sequence). The V segment lost 1 base and the J segment 7 bases; nucleotides outside the gene matches: 10. The CDR3 loop spans 16 amino acids.